This TCR beta chain was recorded in a study of human versus mouse CDR3 diversity and MHC coevolution. CDR3 size: 15 residues. Between the trimmed V and J ends, which lost 3 bases and 5 bases, there was a span of 17 bases. Looked up from germline, CDR1 is KGHSH and CDR2 is LQKENI. Cells were CD45RO-negative CD62L-positive naive CD4 T cells sorted from PBMCs. To note about this clone: The antigen remains unidentified.

Method: immunoSEQ multiplex PCR; TCRdb's copy keeps in-frame clones and lacks some. The top ten hold 18% of the sample, which has tens of thousands of clones, 85% to 95% seen once. Overall study findings and caveats: In humans, T-cell selection involved about 6 MHC II alleles. By iCHAO1, human TCR beta clonotypes numbered roughly 1.7 million, the most.

The chain combines TRBV18 with TRBJ2-7, with D possibly TRBD1 on 6 matching bases. Material for sequencing was naive CD4+ T cells from blood. Subset noted: CD45RO-negative CD62L-positive naive CD4 T cells. The clonotype originates from a person between 60 and 69 years old in good health. The CDR3 bases are TGTGCCAGCTCACCGGGCAGGGACACTAGAGACGAGCAGTACTTC. Residues: CASSPGRDTRDEQYF.